This T cell receptor (beta chain) was profiled in a study of T cell changes during pregnancy in multiple sclerosis. The CDR3 runs 16 residues. CDR1 SQVTM and CDR2 ANQGSEA come from the germline V gene. V gave up 7 bases and J gave up 4 bases, with 23 bases separating them. This clone was detected only once. Assay used: immunoSEQ multiplex PCR; TCRdb lists only in-frame clones, some missing. The table has around 50,000 clones, approximately 94% seen once. The clonotype originates from a female donor with multiple sclerosis, enrolled in a pregnancy study. The V call is TRBV29-1, the J call TRBJ2-1; the D gene is possibly TRBD2 (5 bases). The source material was CD8+ T cells from peripheral blood mononuclear cells, sampled in the first trimester of pregnancy. The chain's CDR3 is CSALLHGENEYNEQFF. CDR3 nucleotides: TGCAGCGCGCTACTGCACGGGGAGAACGAGTACAATGAGCAGTTCTTC.